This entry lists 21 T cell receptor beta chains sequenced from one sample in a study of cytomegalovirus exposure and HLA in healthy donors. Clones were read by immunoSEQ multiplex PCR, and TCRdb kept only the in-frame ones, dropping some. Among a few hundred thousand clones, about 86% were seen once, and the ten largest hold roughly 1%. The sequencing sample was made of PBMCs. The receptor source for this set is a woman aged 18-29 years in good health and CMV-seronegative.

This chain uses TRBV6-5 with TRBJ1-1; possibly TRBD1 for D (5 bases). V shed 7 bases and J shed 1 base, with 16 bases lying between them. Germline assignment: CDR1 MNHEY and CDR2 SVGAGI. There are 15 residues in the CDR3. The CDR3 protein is CASMGRVYGNTEAFF. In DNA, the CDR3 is TGTGCCAGCATGGGCAGGGTGTACGGGAACACTGAAGCTTTCTTT.

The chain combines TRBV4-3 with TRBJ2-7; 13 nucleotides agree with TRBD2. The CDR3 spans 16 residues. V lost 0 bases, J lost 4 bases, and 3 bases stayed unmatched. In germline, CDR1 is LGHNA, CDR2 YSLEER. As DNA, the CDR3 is TGCGCCAGCAGCCAAGACGGGACTAGCGGGGTATACGAGCAGTACTTC. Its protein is CASSQDGTSGVYEQYF.

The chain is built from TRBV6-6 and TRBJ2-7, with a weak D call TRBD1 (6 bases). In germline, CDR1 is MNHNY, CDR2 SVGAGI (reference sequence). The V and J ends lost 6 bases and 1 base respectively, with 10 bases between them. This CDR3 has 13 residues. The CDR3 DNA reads TGTGCCAGCAGCCTCGGACAGTCCTACGAGCAGTACTTC. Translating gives CASSLGQSYEQYF.

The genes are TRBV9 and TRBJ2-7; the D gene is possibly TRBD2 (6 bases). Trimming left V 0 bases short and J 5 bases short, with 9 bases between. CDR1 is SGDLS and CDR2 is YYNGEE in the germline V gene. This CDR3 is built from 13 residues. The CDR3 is CASSVDGSDEQYF. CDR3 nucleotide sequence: TGTGCCAGCAGCGTAGACGGGAGCGACGAGCAGTACTTC.

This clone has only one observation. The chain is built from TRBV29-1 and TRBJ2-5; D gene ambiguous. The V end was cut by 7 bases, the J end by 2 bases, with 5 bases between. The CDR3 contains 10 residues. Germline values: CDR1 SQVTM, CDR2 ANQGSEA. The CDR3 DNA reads TGCAGCGGCGAACAAGAGACCCAGTACTTC. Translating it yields CSGEQETQYF. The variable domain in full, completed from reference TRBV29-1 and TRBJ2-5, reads SAVISQKPSRDICQRGTSLTIQCQVDSQVTMMFWYRQQPGQSLTLIATANQGSEATYESGFVIDKFPISRPNLTFSTLTVSNMSPEDSSIYLCSGEQETQYFGPGTRLLVL.

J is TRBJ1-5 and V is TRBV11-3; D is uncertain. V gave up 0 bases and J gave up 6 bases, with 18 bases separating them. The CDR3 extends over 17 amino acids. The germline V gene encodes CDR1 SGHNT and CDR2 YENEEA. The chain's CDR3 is CASSLDRRGERGQPQHF. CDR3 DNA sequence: TGTGCCAGCAGCTTAGATCGGCGTGGGGAACGGGGTCAGCCCCAGCATTTT.

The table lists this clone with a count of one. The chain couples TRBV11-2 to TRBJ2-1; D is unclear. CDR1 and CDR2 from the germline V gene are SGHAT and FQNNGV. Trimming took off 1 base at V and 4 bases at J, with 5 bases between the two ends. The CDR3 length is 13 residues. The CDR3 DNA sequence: TGTGCCAGCAGCTTAGGAGCTTACAATGAGCAGTTCTTC. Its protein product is CASSLGAYNEQFF. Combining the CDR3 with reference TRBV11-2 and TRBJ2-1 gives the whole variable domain EAGVAQSPRYKIIEKRQSVAFWCNPISGHATLYWYQQILGQGPKLLIQFQNNGVVDDSQLPKDRFSAERLKGVDSTLKIQPAKLEDSAVYLCASSLGAYNEQFFGPGTRLTVL.

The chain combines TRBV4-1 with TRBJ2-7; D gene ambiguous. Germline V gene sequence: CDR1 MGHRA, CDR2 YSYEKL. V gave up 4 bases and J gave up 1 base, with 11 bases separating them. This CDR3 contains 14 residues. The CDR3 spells CASSPLVGSYEQYF. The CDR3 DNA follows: TGCGCCAGCAGCCCTCTTGTCGGTTCCTACGAGCAGTACTTC.

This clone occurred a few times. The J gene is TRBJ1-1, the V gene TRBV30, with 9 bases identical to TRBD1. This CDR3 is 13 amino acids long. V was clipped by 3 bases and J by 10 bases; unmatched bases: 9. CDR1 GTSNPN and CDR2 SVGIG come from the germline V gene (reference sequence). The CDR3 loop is CAWRGTGGVSAFF. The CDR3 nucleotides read TGTGCCTGGAGGGGTACAGGGGGCGTATCAGCTTTCTTT.

CDR3 amino acids: CASSESSGSLNTQYF. In DNA form, the CDR3 reads TGTGCCAGCAGTGAGTCTAGCGGGAGTTTAAATACGCAGTATTTT. This chain connects TRBV2 to TRBJ2-3, with 10 bases matching TRBD2. With V trimmed by 3 bases and J by 7 bases, 7 bases remained unmatched. Germline CDR1 and CDR2: SNHLY and FYNNEI. This CDR3 has 15 residues.

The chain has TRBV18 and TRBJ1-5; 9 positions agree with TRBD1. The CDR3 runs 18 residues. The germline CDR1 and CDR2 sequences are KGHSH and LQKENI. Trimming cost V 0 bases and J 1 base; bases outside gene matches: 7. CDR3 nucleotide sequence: TGTGCCAGCTCACCACCGGGACAGGGATCAGGGAGCAATCAGCCCCAGCATTTT. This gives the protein CASSPPGQGSGSNQPQHF.

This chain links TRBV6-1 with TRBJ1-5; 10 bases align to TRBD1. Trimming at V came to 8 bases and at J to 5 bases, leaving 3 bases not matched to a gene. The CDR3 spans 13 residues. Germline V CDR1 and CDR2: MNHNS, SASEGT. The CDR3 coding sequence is TGTGCCAGCGCCGGGACAGGGGATCAGCCCCAGCATTTT. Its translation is CASAGTGDQPQHF.

The CDR3 DNA sequence: TGCGCCAGCAGCCAAGGGCGGTCGTACTCACAGTTCTTC. Translated: CASSQGRSYSQFF. The gene calls are TRBV4-3 and TRBJ2-1; D gene unclear. This CDR3 spans 13 amino acids. Germline CDR1 is LGHNA and CDR2 is YSLEER. The ends were cut back, 1 base at V and 13 bases at J, with 14 bases in the middle.

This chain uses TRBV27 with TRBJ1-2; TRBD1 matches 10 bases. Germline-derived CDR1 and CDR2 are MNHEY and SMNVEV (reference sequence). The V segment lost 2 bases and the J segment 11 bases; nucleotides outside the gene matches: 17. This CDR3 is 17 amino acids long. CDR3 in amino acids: CASSLSRRPRDRGGYTF. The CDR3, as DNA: TGTGCCAGCAGTTTAAGTCGACGGCCCCGGGACAGGGGAGGTTACACCTTC.

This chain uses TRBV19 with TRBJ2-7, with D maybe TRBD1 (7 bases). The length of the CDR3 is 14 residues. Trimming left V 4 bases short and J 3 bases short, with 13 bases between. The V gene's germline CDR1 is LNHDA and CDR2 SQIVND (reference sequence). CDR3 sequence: CASSRQGGNYEQYF. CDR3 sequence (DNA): TGTGCCAGTAGTAGACAGGGAGGTAACTACGAGCAGTACTTC.

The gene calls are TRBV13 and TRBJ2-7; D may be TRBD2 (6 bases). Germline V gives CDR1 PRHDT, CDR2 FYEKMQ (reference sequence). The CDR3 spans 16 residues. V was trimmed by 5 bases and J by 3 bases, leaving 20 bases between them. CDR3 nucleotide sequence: TGTGCCAGCAGCCCCCGGGTGGACTACTCCTACTACGAGCAGTACTTC. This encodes CASSPRVDYSYYEQYF.

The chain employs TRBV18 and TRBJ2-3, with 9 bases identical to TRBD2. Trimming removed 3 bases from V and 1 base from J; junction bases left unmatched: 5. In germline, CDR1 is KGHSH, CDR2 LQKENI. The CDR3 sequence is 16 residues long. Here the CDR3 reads CASSPMTSGRTDTQYF. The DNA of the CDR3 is TGTGCCAGCTCACCCATGACTAGCGGCCGCACAGATACGCAGTATTTT.

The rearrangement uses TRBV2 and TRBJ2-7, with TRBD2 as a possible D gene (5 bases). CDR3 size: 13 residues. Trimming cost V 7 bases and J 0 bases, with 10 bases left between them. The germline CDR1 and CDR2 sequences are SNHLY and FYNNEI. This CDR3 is CASNEGLSYEQYF. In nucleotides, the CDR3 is TGTGCCAGCAACGAGGGCCTCTCCTACGAGCAGTACTTC.

CDR3 loop: CAISGTSGDATQYF. The CDR3 nucleotides are TGTGCCATCAGTGGGACTAGCGGTGACGCCACCCAGTACTTC. The chain employs TRBV10-3 and TRBJ2-5; 10 bases agree with TRBD2. The CDR3 covers 14 residues. Trimming took 4 bases from V and 8 from J; bases not matched to a gene: 7. Germline V gives CDR1 ENHRY, CDR2 SYGVKD.

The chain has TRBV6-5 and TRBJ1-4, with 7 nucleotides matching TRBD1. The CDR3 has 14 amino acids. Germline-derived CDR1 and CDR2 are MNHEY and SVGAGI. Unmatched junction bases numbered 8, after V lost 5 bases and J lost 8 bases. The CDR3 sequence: CASSRQGRYEKLFF. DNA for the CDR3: TGTGCCAGCAGTCGACAGGGACGGTACGAAAAACTGTTTTTT.

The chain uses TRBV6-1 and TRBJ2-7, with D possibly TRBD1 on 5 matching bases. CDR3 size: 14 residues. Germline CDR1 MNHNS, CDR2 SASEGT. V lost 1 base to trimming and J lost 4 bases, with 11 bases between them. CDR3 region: CASSEVGQLYEQYF. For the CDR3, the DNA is TGTGCCAGCAGTGAAGTGGGGCAGTTGTACGAGCAGTACTTC.